Each of the 9 T cell receptor beta chains below was sequenced from the same sample in a study of blood T cell repertoires in COVID-19. Sequencing was performed with immunoSEQ multiplex PCR; in TCRdb, only in-frame clones are kept and a portion is missing. Among hundreds of thousands of clones listed, 70% to 85% were seen once. Source material: peripheral blood. The origin of the receptors is a man at least 80 years old with acute or convalescent COVID-19.

This rearrangement joins TRBV10-2 to TRBJ1-2; 12 nucleotides agree with TRBD1. Trimming took 10 bases from V and 1 from J; bases not matched to a gene: 16. Looked up from germline, CDR1 is WSHSY and CDR2 is SAAADI. CDR3 length: 18 residues. The CDR3 loop is CATALAGTGGRSNYGYTF. In DNA form, the CDR3 reads TGCGCCACCGCCCTGGCAGGGACAGGGGGCAGGAGTAACTATGGCTACACCTTC.

Turning to this clone: This sample includes further DNA sequences coding for the same CDR3. The chain links TRBV18 to TRBJ2-7, with a tentative D call TRBD2 (5 bases). CDR3 length: 12 amino acids. V was cut by 2 bases and J by 7 bases, with 9 bases left in between. Germline V gene data show CDR1 as KGHSH and CDR2 as LQKENI. CDR3 loop: CASSPLGGEQYF. The CDR3 DNA follows: TGTGCCAGCTCACCATTAGGCGGGGAGCAGTACTTC.

This clone was detected only once. The chain recombines TRBV18 with TRBJ1-2; D is unclear. This CDR3 spans 11 amino acids. Looked up from germline, CDR1 is KGHSH and CDR2 is LQKENI. V lost 2 bases and J 8 bases, leaving 6 bases between the germline ends. This CDR3 is CASSPSGGYTF. CDR3 in DNA: TGTGCCAGCTCACCAAGTGGCGGCTACACCTTC.

The genes are TRBV19 and TRBJ1-5; D not certain. V lost 7 bases and J lost 2, with 12 bases in between. The CDR3 sequence is 14 residues long. CDR1 and CDR2 from the germline V gene are LNHDA and SQIVND (reference sequence). CDR3 amino acids: CASINQAGNQPQHF. The CDR3 DNA reads as TGTGCCAGTATTAATCAGGCCGGCAATCAGCCCCAGCATTTT.

The chain links TRBV5-1 to TRBJ2-7; 15 bases agree with TRBD2. With 7 bases clipped from V and 3 bases from J, the junction kept 14 bases outside the gene matches. CDR3 length: 18 residues. Germline assignment: CDR1 SGHRS and CDR2 YFSETQ. For the CDR3, the DNA is TGCGCCAGCCGGGGAGCCGGACTAGCGGGAGGGCCTGTCTACGAGCAGTACTTC. This codes for CASRGAGLAGGPVYEQYF. Using reference TRBV5-1 and TRBJ2-7 for the parts outside the CDR3, the full variable domain is KAGVTQTPRYLIKTRGQQVTLSCSPISGHRSVSWYQQTPGQGLQFLFEYFSETQRNKGNFPGRFSGRQFSNSRSEMNVSTLELGDSALYLCASRGAGLAGGPVYEQYFGPGTRLTVT.

The chain has TRBV12-5 and TRBJ2-1, with TRBD2 matching over 8 bases. Germline CDR1 is LGHNT and CDR2 is FRNRAP. This CDR3 is built from 18 residues. J was trimmed by 5 bases and V by 0 bases; bases with no gene match: 12. DNA for the CDR3: TGTGCTAGTGGTTTGGTCTCCGCAACTTTTAGCGGGAACAATGAGCAGTTCTTC. Translation: CASGLVSATFSGNNEQFF.

This chain uses TRBV14 with TRBJ1-3; D is possibly TRBD1 (5 bases). V was cut by 3 bases and J by 1 base, with 13 bases left in between. Germline values: CDR1 SGHDN, CDR2 FVKESK. The CDR3 totals 16 residues. The CDR3 spells CASSQGLPYSGNTIYF. The CDR3 nucleotides read TGTGCCAGCAGCCAGGGACTTCCCTATTCTGGAAACACCATATATTTT.

In this sample, this clone turned up a few times. The V call is TRBV2, the J call TRBJ1-2, with a possible D match to TRBD1 (6 bases). Between the trimmed V and J ends, which lost 5 bases and 1 base, there was a span of 11 bases. The CDR3 contains 14 residues. Germline values: CDR1 SNHLY, CDR2 FYNNEI. As DNA, the CDR3 is TGTGCCAGCAGTCGGACAGTTTTTAACTATGGCTACACCTTC. This sequence encodes CASSRTVFNYGYTF.

V and J are TRBV28 and TRBJ1-5, with D tentatively TRBD1 (5 bases). The germline V gene has CDR1 MDHEN and CDR2 SYDVKM. Trimming removed 6 bases at V and 2 bases at J, with 5 bases between. This CDR3 comprises 12 residues. The DNA for the CDR3 is TGTGCCAGCAGAGGGGGCAATCAGCCCCAGCATTTT. It translates to CASRGGNQPQHF.